The present TCR beta chain was sequenced within a study of lymphopenia after photon versus proton radiotherapy. The table came from immunoSEQ multiplex PCR; TCRdb's copy has only in-frame clones and leaves some out. The sample consists of approximately 91,000 clones, 65% to 85% of them appearing once. Trimming removed 0 bases from V and 6 bases from J, with 18 bases in between. The germline V gene has CDR1 LGHNA and CDR2 YSLEER. The CDR3 consists of 17 residues. The source is a man aged 55 to 69 with pancreatic cancer. This rearrangement joins TRBV4-3 to TRBJ2-1; D perhaps matches TRBD2 (5 bases). The source material was peripheral blood, sampled from a patient treated with proton-based radiotherapy. Here the CDR3 reads CASSQDISGYRGNEQFF. CDR3 nucleotide sequence: TGCGCCAGCAGCCAAGATATTTCGGGATACCGGGGCAATGAGCAGTTCTTC.